These 2 T cell receptor beta chains came from one sample sequenced in a study of cytomegalovirus exposure and HLA in healthy donors. This PCR relied on a set of 60 Vbeta primers and 13 Jbeta primers. TCRdb keeps only in-frame clones here, not all; method: immunoSEQ multiplex PCR. The sample carries about 160,000 clones, roughly 80% recorded once. Sequencing was carried out using PBMCs. These receptor sequences come from a man aged 30 to 39 in good health and CMV-seronegative.

CDR3 in amino acids: CAWSSRGFDQPQHF. As DNA, the CDR3 is TGTGCCTGGTCTTCAAGGGGATTCGATCAGCCCCAGCATTTT. V is TRBV30 and J is TRBJ1-5, with D possibly being TRBD1 (5 bases). This CDR3 is built from 14 residues. The V gene's germline CDR1 is GTSNPN and CDR2 SVGIG (reference sequence). Trimming removed 5 bases at V and 5 bases at J, with 16 bases between.

The chain combines TRBV5-6 with TRBJ2-3; 9 bases align to TRBD2. This CDR3 is built from 16 residues. Per the germline V gene, CDR1 is SGHDT and CDR2 is YYEEEE. Trimming at V came to 2 bases and at J to 5 bases, leaving 9 bases not matched to a gene. The chain's CDR3 is CASSLVSGGRGDTQYF. In DNA form, the CDR3 reads TGTGCCAGCAGCTTAGTTAGCGGGGGCCGGGGAGATACGCAGTATTTT.